What follows are 32 T cell receptor beta chains derived from one specimen sequenced in a study of blood T cells in healthy people across ages. Primed by a sample-barcoded 5' primer and a J-beta primer mix, a second PCR proceeded for roughly 6 to 12 cycles. TCRdb reprocessed the 5' RACE reads via MiXCR and lists one record per CDR3 protein. The sample includes 780,000 or so distinct CDR3 sequences, around half of them seen just once. What was sequenced was blood. The receptors come from an elderly man in good health.

This clonotype has a single count. CDR3 in amino acids: CASSLPGQGGYEQFF. The CDR3 bases are TGTGCCAGCAGTTTACCCGGACAGGGAGGCTATGAGCAGTTCTTC. This chain uses TRBV28 with TRBJ2-1, with 8 bases that match TRBD1. V was clipped by 2 bases and J by 8 bases; unmatched bases: 8. This CDR3 spans 15 amino acids. Germline CDR1 MDHEN, CDR2 SYDVKM.

V gene TRBV27 combines with J gene TRBJ2-1, with D possibly being TRBD1 or TRBD2 (6 bases each). The CDR3 runs to 15 residues. Germline lookup yields CDR1 MNHEY and CDR2 SMNVEV (reference sequence). Trimming stripped 3 bases from V and 14 bases from J, with 23 bases between. The CDR3 DNA follows: TGTGCCAGCAGTTTTTTCTCCTCTTCGGGGGCCGGGGAGTTCTTC. It codes for CASSFFSSSGAGEFF.

This clonotype was picked up a small number of times. The chain employs TRBV20-1 and TRBJ2-5; TRBD1 aligns across 8 bases. The J call may be mistaken, given a closer DNA end match to TRBJ2-7. The CDR3 consists of 15 residues. The germline CDR1 and CDR2 sequences are DFQATT and SNEGSKA (reference sequence). CDR3 in DNA: TGCAGTGCGAGTACTCCGGGACAGGTAGCATACGAGCAGTACTTC. It translates to CSASTPGQVAYEQYF.

The rearrangement uses TRBV11-2 and TRBJ2-4; 9 nucleotides align to TRBD2. The better agreement between TRBJ2-5 and the DNA end casts doubt on the J call. There are 15 residues in the CDR3. CDR1 and CDR2 from the germline V gene are SGHAT and FQNNGV. CDR3 DNA sequence: TGTGCCAGCAGCACCAAACGAGCGGGAGGAGAGACCCAGTACTTC. Residues: CASSTKRAGGETQYF.

This clonotype was detected once. This rearrangement joins TRBV7-9 to TRBJ1-2; D remains unclear. The CDR3 has 14 residues. With 5 bases removed from V and 8 bases from J, the gap between germline ends came to 18 bases. CDR1 is SEHNR and CDR2 is FQNEAQ in the germline V gene (reference sequence). The CDR3 sequence: CASSLGLSGGGYTF. CDR3 DNA sequence: TGTGCCAGCAGCCTAGGCTTAAGTGGAGGAGGCTACACCTTC.

This chain connects TRBV10-1 to TRBJ2-3; 11 positions match TRBD1. This CDR3 is built from 16 residues. The V and J ends lost 0 bases and 14 bases, in that order; junction bases with no gene match: 13. The germline V gene encodes CDR1 WNHNN and CDR2 SYGVQD (reference sequence). CDR3 protein: CASSESGQGEDRYAYF. CDR3 DNA: TGCGCCAGCAGTGAGTCGGGACAGGGGGAGGACAGATACGCGTATTTT.

For this clonotype: No DNA is shown, since the ends of the CDR3 on it are uncertain; the CDR3 is the one TCRdb lists. The CDR3: CASSFASGIKNKYF. This sequence joins TRBV12-3 or TRBV12-4 and TRBJ2-3; TRBD2, as called in the table, went unchecked against the DNA. The CDR3 has 14 residues if both end residues are counted.

This clonotype was counted only a few times. The junction shows a germline mismatch at one end, possibly a read error. The chain employs TRBV12-3 or TRBV12-4 and TRBJ2-1; TRBD2 is a possible D gene (7 bases). There are 15 residues in the CDR3. Written as DNA, the CDR3 is TGTGCTAGCAATGGGGGGGCGGGAGTCTACAATGAGCAGTTCTTC. Protein product: CASNGGAGVYNEQFF.

The chain links TRBV27 to TRBJ1-1; D is undetermined. CDR3 length: 14 amino acids. Germline V gives CDR1 MNHEY, CDR2 SMNVEV (reference sequence). V was cut by 2 bases and J by 5 bases, with 12 bases left in between. DNA of the CDR3: TGTGCCAGCAGTTTAAGAGCTAGAGGAACTGAAGCTTTCTTT. This gives the protein CASSLRARGTEAFF.

In its sample, this clonotype was seen a few times. This chain connects TRBV20-1 to TRBJ2-4; D may correspond to TRBD1 or TRBD2 (5 bases each). V was cut by 5 bases and J by 2 bases, with 13 bases left in between. The germline V gene has CDR1 DFQATT and CDR2 SNEGSKA (reference sequence). There are 14 residues in the CDR3. The CDR3 protein is CSAQGPDSKNIQYF. As DNA, the CDR3 is TGCAGTGCTCAGGGTCCGGACTCCAAAAACATTCAGTACTTC.

This rearrangement joins TRBV7-9 to TRBJ2-5; 12 bases are shared with TRBD2. Per germline, CDR1 SEHNR and CDR2 FQNEAQ (reference sequence). Trimming took 5 bases from V and 1 from J; bases not matched to a gene: 2. The CDR3 length is 15 residues. The CDR3 protein is CASSMGLAGQETQYF. For the CDR3, the DNA is TGTGCCAGCAGCATGGGACTAGCGGGCCAAGAGACCCAGTACTTC.

The chain joins TRBV6-4 to TRBJ2-5, with 9 bases fitting TRBD2. The DNA matches TRBJ2-7 better at its end, which makes the J call doubtful. The CDR3 totals 20 residues. The germline CDR1 and CDR2 sequences are MRHNA and SNTAGT. CDR3 amino acids: CASSEGAAVSVAGVTYEQYF. The DNA for the CDR3 is TGTGCCAGCAGTGAAGGGGCAGCCGTTTCAGTAGCGGGAGTAACCTACGAGCAGTACTTC.

The chain combines TRBV28 with TRBJ2-7, with 11 bases lining up with TRBD1. The CDR3 totals 14 residues. J was trimmed by 6 bases and V by 10 bases; bases with no gene match: 11. Germline V gives CDR1 MDHEN, CDR2 SYDVKM. The CDR3, as DNA: TGTGCCATCAGAGACGGACAGGGGGCTATCGAGCAGTACTTC. Translating it yields CAIRDGQGAIEQYF.

V and J are TRBV29-1 and TRBJ2-3, with TRBD2 matching over 8 bases. CDR1 and CDR2 (germline): SQVTM, ANQGSEA. The CDR3 contains 15 residues. J gave up 0 bases and V 6 bases, and 8 bases lay outside the gene matches. As DNA, the CDR3 is TGCAGCGTCGGGGGGGGGATGGAAAGCACAGATACGCAGTATTTT. Translating gives CSVGGGMESTDTQYF.

The gene calls are TRBV29-1 and TRBJ2-1, with TRBD2 matching 11 bases. The CDR3 runs 12 residues. Per germline, CDR1 SQVTM and CDR2 ANQGSEA. V lost 6 bases to trimming and J lost 12 bases; unmatched junction nucleotides: 7. The CDR3 spells CSVKPTSGTQFF. CDR3 nucleotides: TGCAGCGTCAAGCCGACTAGCGGGACGCAGTTCTTC.

The genes are TRBV6-5 and TRBJ1-1; a possible D gene is TRBD1 (5 bases). V lost 5 bases and J 11 bases, leaving 18 bases between the germline ends. The length of the CDR3 is 13 residues. Per germline, CDR1 MNHEY and CDR2 SVGAGI. CDR3 in amino acids: CASSPLGTPRAFF. The CDR3, as DNA: TGTGCCAGCAGTCCGTTGGGGACCCCCCGGGCTTTCTTT.

The J gene is TRBJ2-1, the V gene TRBV12-3 or TRBV12-4, with D maybe TRBD1 (7 bases). The CDR3 totals 17 residues. V shed 3 bases and J shed 0 bases, with 15 bases lying between them. In DNA form, the CDR3 reads TGTGCCAGCAGTTTTCAGGGGGGTATGAGCTCCTACAATGAGCAGTTCTTC. Translated, it gives CASSFQGGMSSYNEQFF.

This chain joins TRBV7-9 and TRBJ1-3; D is unresolved. Per germline, CDR1 SEHNR and CDR2 FQNEAQ (reference sequence). There are 15 residues in the CDR3. Deletions cut 3 bases from V and 0 bases from J, with 9 bases between. As DNA, the CDR3 is TGTGCCAGCAGCTTGGAGGAAATCTCTGGAAACACCATATATTTT. Translation: CASSLEEISGNTIYF.

The sample holds one count of this clonotype. This chain uses TRBV30 with TRBJ2-1; D is undetermined. The V gene's germline CDR1 is GTSNPN and CDR2 SVGIG (reference sequence). Trimming shortened V by 0 bases and J by 8 bases, and 5 bases separated the two germline ends. The CDR3 loop spans 11 amino acids. CDR3 sequence reads: CAWSVKDEQFF. DNA of the CDR3: TGTGCCTGGAGTGTCAAGGATGAGCAGTTCTTC.

As to this clonotype: One end of the junction varies from germline; a read error may be responsible. The genes are TRBV25-1 and TRBJ2-3; 8 nucleotides line up with TRBD2. CDR3 size: 14 residues. The germline CDR1 and CDR2 sequences are MGHDK and SYGVNS. The CDR3 region is CAGSESGGRDTQYF. The CDR3 DNA is TGTGCCGGCAGTGAGAGCGGGGGCAGAGATACACAGTATTTT.

The V gene is TRBV6-2 or TRBV6-3, the J gene TRBJ2-5; D gene ambiguous. The CDR3 consists of 12 residues. Trimming pared 5 bases from V and 5 bases from J, leaving 9 bases between. The V gene's germline CDR1 is MNHEY and CDR2 SVGEGT. CDR3 loop: CASSNHRETQYF. CDR3 bases: TGTGCCAGCAGTAACCACCGGGAGACCCAGTACTTC.

The genes are TRBV12-3 or TRBV12-4 and TRBJ2-1; 10 bases line up with TRBD2. Unmatched junction bases numbered 3, after V lost 4 bases and J lost 15 bases. The CDR3 contains 11 residues. The CDR3 protein is CASSSGTSAFF. DNA for the CDR3: TGTGCCAGCAGTTCCGGGACTAGCGCGTTCTTC.

This chain links TRBV5-6 with TRBJ2-1; TRBD2 might be the D (5 bases). CDR1 is SGHDT, CDR2 YYEEEE, per germline. Trimming cost V 4 bases and J 6 bases, with 11 bases left between them. The CDR3 totals 13 residues. This CDR3 reads CASSTVAGNEQFF. The CDR3 coding sequence is TGTGCCAGCAGCACGGTGGCGGGCAATGAGCAGTTCTTC.

Comments on this clonotype: At one end the junction does not follow the germline gene, possibly because of a read error. The chain has TRBV20-1 and TRBJ2-7, with 11 bases that match TRBD2. The CDR3 covers 16 residues. Germline V CDR1 and CDR2: DFQATT, SNEGSKA (reference sequence). CDR3 nucleotide sequence: TGCAGTGCTAGCCTCCTGACTAGCGGGATCTCCTCCGAGCAGTACTTC. Protein product: CSASLLTSGISSEQYF.

The V call is TRBV4-1, the J call TRBJ1-5; 11 bases fit TRBD1. J lost 2 bases, V lost 0 bases, and 3 bases had no gene match. The CDR3 runs to 17 residues. CDR1 and CDR2 (germline): MGHRA, YSYEKL. The CDR3 sequence is CASSQEGGQGGNQPQHF. The CDR3 DNA is TGCGCCAGCAGCCAAGAGGGGGGACAGGGGGGCAATCAGCCCCAGCATTTT.

This clonotype has more than one count but fewer than ten. The chain links TRBV14 to TRBJ2-1; the match to TRBD1 covers 9 bases. The germline V gene has CDR1 SGHDN and CDR2 FVKESK. The CDR3 is 15 residues long. V lost 4 bases, J lost 3 bases, and 4 bases stayed unmatched. CDR3: CASSPPGQGYNEQFF. The CDR3 bases are TGTGCCAGCAGCCCCCCGGGACAGGGCTACAATGAGCAGTTCTTC.

The chain has TRBV5-1 and TRBJ2-1; 9 bases map to TRBD2. V was pared by 0 bases and J by 8 bases, with 9 bases of the junction left unmatched. The germline CDR1 and CDR2 sequences are SGHRS and YFSETQ. The CDR3 covers 16 residues. CDR3 sequence reads: CASSLGASGEPHEQFF. CDR3 sequence (DNA): TGCGCCAGCAGCTTGGGGGCTAGCGGGGAGCCCCATGAGCAGTTCTTC.

This chain joins TRBV2 and TRBJ2-1; maybe TRBD1 (6 bases). The V gene's germline CDR1 is SNHLY and CDR2 FYNNEI. Trimming removed 8 bases at V and 4 bases at J, with 12 bases between. The CDR3 has 13 amino acids. The CDR3: CASGVGGYNEQFF. The CDR3, as DNA: TGTGCCAGCGGGGTAGGGGGTTACAATGAGCAGTTCTTC.

The chain uses TRBV9 and TRBJ2-4; D gene uncertain. The assigned J gene may be wrong: the sequence end matches TRBJ2-7 better. Germline V CDR1 and CDR2: SGDLS, YYNGEE. CDR3 length equals 13 residues. The CDR3 sequence is CASSVDGAYEQYF. The CDR3 DNA is TGTGCCAGCAGCGTAGATGGGGCCTACGAGCAGTACTTC.

The V call is TRBV20-1, the J call TRBJ2-7; D is perhaps TRBD2 (6 bases). This CDR3 comprises 15 residues. The V and J ends lost 3 bases and 4 bases respectively, with 19 bases between them. CDR1 DFQATT and CDR2 SNEGSKA come from the germline V gene (reference sequence). The CDR3 DNA sequence: TGCAGTGCTAGGGGACCGGGACTCAAGCCTTACGAGCAGTACTTC. Its protein is CSARGPGLKPYEQYF.

The V and J genes are TRBV10-2 and TRBJ2-7; TRBD2 aligns across 10 bases. CDR3 size: 12 residues. The junction had 1 base not matched to a gene; V was cut back by 8 bases and J by 3 bases. Germline CDR1 is WSHSY and CDR2 is SAAADI. CDR3 bases: TGCGCCAGCGGGACTAGCGACTACGAGCAGTACTTC. Protein product: CASGTSDYEQYF.

The chain combines TRBV5-1 with TRBJ2-7; 7 nucleotides match TRBD1. J lost 6 bases, V lost 6 bases, and 12 bases had no gene match. CDR3 length: 14 amino acids. Germline V gene sequence: CDR1 SGHRS, CDR2 YFSETQ. The CDR3: CASNLSTGKFEQYF. CDR3 nucleotides: TGCGCCAGCAACCTCTCGACAGGGAAATTCGAGCAGTACTTC.